This T cell receptor beta chain was identified during a study of early T cells in non-severe SARS-CoV-2 infection. Individual cDNA molecules each received unique molecular identifiers attached to them. TCRdb re-called the 5' RACE reads through MiXCR, storing one row per CDR3 protein. The sample contains more than 90,000 distinct CDR3 sequences, roughly 13% of which appear only once. This clonotype was seen ten or more times. Trimming left V 0 bases short and J 9 bases short, with 9 bases between. This CDR3 region has 13 residues. Germline CDR1 reads SGHNT; CDR2 reads YENEEA. The receptor was derived from an adult who was a healthcare worker with PCR-confirmed SARS-CoV-2 infection or an uninfected control (not recorded which). Input material: whole blood. This sequence joins TRBV11-3 and TRBJ2-4, with unresolved D. The CDR3 bases are TGTGCCAGCAGCTTAGACGGGTTCGGCATTCAGTACTTC. Its translation: CASSLDGFGIQYF. Variable domain in full (rest from reference TRBV11-3 and TRBJ2-4): EAGVVQSPRYKIIEKKQPVAFWCNPISGHNTLYWYLQNLGQGPELLIRYENEEAVDDSQLPKDRFSAERLKGVDSTLKIQPAELGDSAVYLCASSLDGFGIQYFGAGTRLSVL.